The clone carrying this T cell receptor beta chain was observed a few times. Its antigen is unidentified. The PCR employed 60 Vbeta primers together with 13 Jbeta primers. Sequencing used immunoSEQ multiplex PCR; TCRdb keeps in-frame clones, though not all of them. The sample consists of 150,000 or so clones, roughly 70% of them appearing once. Donors were ostensibly healthy at sampling, although undocumented immune exposures were probable. V was clipped by 1 base and J by 0 bases, with 14 bases between them. The CDR3 sequence is 17 residues long. Germline CDR1 is SGHVS and CDR2 is FNYEAQ. The sample belongs to a study of cytomegalovirus exposure and HLA in healthy donors. Findings and limits, study-wide: Some highly shared sequence variants likely arose as a pipeline artifact. The authors later found TCR association rates varying by HLA locus, with DRB1 most and HLA-C fewest. An apparent linkage of common viral pathogens to several of the most significant clusters emerged in a later analysis.

The sample consisted of PBMCs. The receptor's source is a young man in good health and CMV-seropositive. The chain couples TRBV7-6 to TRBJ2-3; D is uncertain. The DNA for the CDR3 is TGTGCCAGCAGCTTAGGACGCGACATACCTAGCACAGATACGCAGTATTTT. As protein: CASSLGRDIPSTDTQYF.